These 17 T cell receptor beta chains were sequenced from one sample in a study of graft-versus-host responses after intestinal transplantation. The repertoire was sequenced with immunoSEQ multiplex PCR; TCRdb's copy has only in-frame clones and lacks some. The table includes more than 90,000 clones, just under 95% detected once. These receptors lack a known antigen. Sample: unstimulated CD8+ T cells sorted from spleen or lymph node cells, taken before intestinal transplant. These receptors were taken from a human donor who received an intestinal transplant.

The J gene is TRBJ2-1, the V gene TRBV18; 13 bases match TRBD2. CDR1 KGHSH and CDR2 LQKENI come from the germline V gene. CDR3 length equals 17 residues. V lost 2 bases and J lost 5; bases outside the gene matches: 6. The CDR3 region is CASSPSRGLAGDNEQFF. CDR3 nucleotides: TGTGCCAGCTCACCAAGCCGCGGACTAGCGGGAGACAATGAGCAGTTCTTC.

The rearrangement uses TRBV18 and TRBJ2-3; D is ambiguous. The length of the CDR3 is 17 residues. Trimming left V 6 bases short and J 4 bases short, with 23 bases between. CDR1 is KGHSH, CDR2 LQKENI, per germline. The CDR3 nucleotides read TGTGCCAGCTCCCGTCTTTTGCTCCGGGTTTCCCCAGATACGCAGTATTTT. Amino acids: CASSRLLLRVSPDTQYF.

V gene TRBV27 combines with J gene TRBJ2-7; unclear D gene. The germline V gene has CDR1 MNHEY and CDR2 SMNVEV (reference sequence). The V and J ends lost 6 bases and 3 bases respectively, with 12 bases between them. The CDR3 sequence is 13 residues long. The CDR3 DNA reads as TGTGCCAGCAGCTACACCGGGTACTACGAGCAGTACTTC. It is translated as CASSYTGYYEQYF.

This clone was found a few times. This chain connects TRBV19 to TRBJ1-6; a possible D gene is TRBD1 (6 bases). V shed 7 bases and J shed 9 bases, with 16 bases lying between them. The germline V gene encodes CDR1 LNHDA and CDR2 SQIVND (reference sequence). The CDR3 spans 14 residues. The CDR3 DNA follows: TGTGCCAGTAATGCCTGGACAGAAGGTTCACCCCTCCACTTT. The encoded protein is CASNAWTEGSPLHF.

This clone was recorded once. The chain employs TRBV28 and TRBJ1-6; a possible D gene is TRBD1 (6 bases). V was shortened by 5 bases and J by 10 bases, with 12 bases between the two germline ends. The CDR3 covers 13 residues. Germline V gives CDR1 MDHEN, CDR2 SYDVKM. Here the CDR3 DNA reads TGTGCCAGCAGTCCAGGGGCGCGATCACCCCTCCACTTT. Encoded protein: CASSPGARSPLHF. Complete variable domain (other parts from reference TRBV28 and TRBJ1-6): DVKVTQSSRYLVKRTGEKVFLECVQDMDHENMFWYRQDPGLGLRLIYFSYDVKMKEKGDIPEGYSVSREKKERFSLILESASTNQTSMYLCASSPGARSPLHFGNGTRLTVT.

The chain combines TRBV19 with TRBJ2-1; 10 nucleotides match TRBD2. The V and J ends lost 8 bases and 9 bases, in that order; junction bases with no gene match: 7. Per germline, CDR1 LNHDA and CDR2 SQIVND (reference sequence). This CDR3 is 13 amino acids long. The CDR3 DNA is TGTGCCAGTTTGAGCGGGGGGGCGACTGAGCAGTTCTTC. Its translation is CASLSGGATEQFF.

The chain employs TRBV2 and TRBJ2-1; D is possibly TRBD2 (5 bases). V lost 7 bases to trimming and J lost 5 bases, with 18 bases between them. This CDR3 is 15 amino acids long. Germline-derived CDR1 and CDR2 are SNHLY and FYNNEI. CDR3 sequence (DNA): TGTGCCAGCATAGTAAATAGCGCCGCCCACAATGAGCAGTTCTTC. It specifies CASIVNSAAHNEQFF. The full variable domain, in which reference TRBV2 and TRBJ2-1 provide the parts outside the CDR3, is EPEVTQTPSHQVTQMGQEVILRCVPISNHLYFYWYRQILGQKVEFLVSFYNNEISEKSEIFDDQFSVERPDGSNFTLKIRSTKLEDSAMYFCASIVNSAAHNEQFFGPGTRLTVL.

The chain couples TRBV30 to TRBJ2-1; 10 bases align to TRBD1. CDR1 and CDR2 from the germline V gene are GTSNPN and SVGIG (reference sequence). This CDR3 spans 14 amino acids. V dropped 1 base and J dropped 6; count of bases not matched to a gene: 3. In DNA, the CDR3 is TGTGCCTGGAGTGACTGGACAGGGGGCAATGAGCAGTTCTTC. Translation gives CAWSDWTGGNEQFF. Combining the CDR3 with reference TRBV30 and TRBJ2-1 gives the whole variable domain SQTIHQWPATLVQPVGSPLSLECTVEGTSNPNLYWYRQAAGRGLQLLFYSVGIGQISSEVPQNLSASRPQDRQFILSSKKLLLSDSGFYLCAWSDWTGGNEQFFGPGTRLTVL.

V gene TRBV9 combines with J gene TRBJ2-7, with a possible D match to TRBD1 (5 bases). Trimming took off 0 bases at V and 2 bases at J, with 6 bases between the two ends. The CDR3 runs 13 residues. Germline CDR1 is SGDLS and CDR2 is YYNGEE. CDR3 DNA: TGTGCCAGCAGCGTAGCGGACACCTACGAGCAGTACTTC. Its protein product is CASSVADTYEQYF.

The chain is built from TRBV4-2 and TRBJ2-7; perhaps TRBD2 as D (5 bases). Trimming shortened V by 0 bases and J by 5 bases, and 14 bases separated the two germline ends. Germline V gene sequence: CDR1 LGHNA, CDR2 YNFKEQ. This CDR3 comprises 15 residues. The CDR3 DNA reads as TGTGCCAGCAGCCAAGATGCGGGTGTTGCGGACGAGCAGTACTTC. This encodes CASSQDAGVADEQYF.

The chain recombines TRBV28 with TRBJ1-5; tentative D call: TRBD1 (5 bases). V shed 10 bases and J shed 7 bases, with 29 bases lying between them. Per germline, CDR1 MDHEN and CDR2 SYDVKM. The CDR3 loop spans 17 amino acids. This chain's CDR3 is CATTSQGLDPLGQPQHF. For the CDR3, the DNA is TGTGCCACAACCTCCCAGGGCTTAGATCCACTCGGCCAGCCCCAGCATTTT.

This clone turned up a few times. The J gene is TRBJ1-4, the V gene TRBV13; maybe TRBD1 (5 bases). The CDR3 runs to 13 residues. Trimming cost V 5 bases and J 6 bases, with 10 bases left between them. Germline assignment: CDR1 PRHDT and CDR2 FYEKMQ (reference sequence). CDR3: CASSMGTDEKLFF. The CDR3 nucleotides read TGTGCCAGCAGCATGGGGACTGATGAAAAACTGTTTTTT.

V is TRBV6-5 and J is TRBJ2-3; 7 nucleotides match TRBD1. V dropped 8 bases and J dropped 5; count of bases not matched to a gene: 1. The germline V gene encodes CDR1 MNHEY and CDR2 SVGAGI. The CDR3 has 11 amino acids. CDR3 residues: CASAGGDTQYF. CDR3 sequence (DNA): TGTGCCAGCGCAGGGGGAGATACGCAGTATTTT.

Details on this clone: Other DNA sequences in the sample encode the same CDR3. This chain connects TRBV4-2 to TRBJ2-1; 11 bases map to TRBD2. The V segment lost 0 bases and the J segment 4 bases; nucleotides outside the gene matches: 2. The CDR3 runs 16 residues. Germline V CDR1 and CDR2: LGHNA, YNFKEQ. CDR3: CASSQDGTSGYNEQFF. CDR3 nucleotides: TGTGCCAGCAGCCAAGACGGGACTAGCGGATACAATGAGCAGTTCTTC.

The chain links TRBV6-6 to TRBJ2-5, with a tentative D call TRBD2 (7 bases). This CDR3 has 14 amino acids. Trimming took off 2 bases at V and 5 bases at J, with 12 bases between the two ends. CDR1 MNHNY and CDR2 SVGAGI come from the germline V gene (reference sequence). As DNA, the CDR3 is TGTGCCAGCAGTTACACGGGGGGCTGGGAGACCCAGTACTTC. It specifies CASSYTGGWETQYF.

The chain combines TRBV4-1 with TRBJ2-1; TRBD2 agrees at 12 bases. This CDR3 spans 16 amino acids. Germline values: CDR1 MGHRA, CDR2 YSYEKL. After removal of 3 bases from V and 6 bases from J, the junction contained 6 bases not matched to a gene. Here the CDR3 reads CASSHLGLAGSNEQFF. Written as DNA, the CDR3 is TGCGCCAGCAGCCATTTAGGACTAGCGGGATCCAATGAGCAGTTCTTC.

The chain carries TRBV19 and TRBJ2-2; D possibly corresponds to TRBD2 (5 bases). The germline V and J ends were trimmed by 3 bases and 6 bases, with 11 bases remaining between them. The CDR3 contains 14 residues. Germline CDR1 LNHDA, CDR2 SQIVND (reference sequence). The DNA for the CDR3 is TGTGCCAGTAGTATTTCAGCGGCCCCCGGGGAGCTGTTTTTT. This codes for CASSISAAPGELFF.